The clone carrying this TCR beta chain was detected many times. The entry originates in a study of T-cell reconstitution after alpha-beta-depleted transplantation in children. Trimming cost V 5 bases and J 0 bases, with 9 bases left between them. CDR3 size: 14 residues. This sample's TCRbeta library carried unique molecular identifier barcodes. A single record per CDR3 protein comes from TCRdb applying MiXCR to the PCR reads. The table includes 210,000 or so distinct CDR3 sequences, approximately 9.5% detected once. Sample: PBMCs from the stem cell graft donor, taken from the stem cell graft. V and J are TRBV12-3 or TRBV12-4 and TRBJ2-3; the D is unclear. The TCR sequence derives from a human donor who donated a stem cell graft to a child with acute lymphoblastic leukemia. The DNA of the CDR3 is TGTGCCAGCAGTCCGAACCATAGCACAGATACGCAGTATTTT. Translated, it gives CASSPNHSTDTQYF.